The 3 T cell receptor beta chains in this list originate from one sample, sequenced in a study of T-cell reconstitution after alpha-beta-depleted transplantation in children. Using unique molecular identifiers, the investigators prepared the TCRbeta library. TCRdb re-called the PCR reads through MiXCR, storing one row per CDR3 protein. The table lists around 130,000 distinct CDR3 sequences, about 9.5% of them singletons. Sequencing was performed on PBMCs, mostly from graft donor cells, taken 180 days after TCRalphabeta/CD19-depleted stem cell transplant. The origin of the receptors is a girl under three years old who had a stem cell transplant for combined immunodeficiency, so the T cells may come from the graft donor.

This chain joins TRBV20-1 and TRBJ2-5; 7 nucleotides agree with TRBD2. J was trimmed by 5 bases and V by 2 bases; bases with no gene match: 8. Looked up from germline, CDR1 is DFQATT and CDR2 is SNEGSKA (reference sequence). This CDR3 has 14 amino acids. CDR3 bases: TGCAGTGCTAGACGGCTAGCGGCCCGGGAGACCCAGTACTTC. Encoded protein: CSARRLAARETQYF.

The chain recombines TRBV5-1 with TRBJ2-5; 8 nucleotides line up with TRBD1. V was pared by 4 bases and J by 5 bases, with 10 bases of the junction left unmatched. The length of the CDR3 is 15 residues. In germline, CDR1 is SGHRS, CDR2 YFSETQ. CDR3: CASSVRAGGEETQYF. CDR3 DNA sequence: TGCGCCAGCAGCGTGCGCGCAGGGGGCGAGGAGACCCAGTACTTC. The full variable domain, rest sourced from reference TRBV5-1 and TRBJ2-5, is KAGVTQTPRYLIKTRGQQVTLSCSPISGHRSVSWYQQTPGQGLQFLFEYFSETQRNKGNFPGRFSGRQFSNSRSEMNVSTLELGDSALYLCASSVRAGGEETQYFGPGTRLLVL.

This clonotype came up a few times. V and J are TRBV12-3 or TRBV12-4 and TRBJ1-4, with a weak D call TRBD1 (5 bases). Deletions cut 6 bases from V and 3 bases from J, with 14 bases between. The CDR3 runs 15 residues. The CDR3 DNA follows: TGTGCCAGCAGCTCCACCGGGACCCCTAATGAAAAACTGTTTTTT. Its protein product is CASSSTGTPNEKLFF.